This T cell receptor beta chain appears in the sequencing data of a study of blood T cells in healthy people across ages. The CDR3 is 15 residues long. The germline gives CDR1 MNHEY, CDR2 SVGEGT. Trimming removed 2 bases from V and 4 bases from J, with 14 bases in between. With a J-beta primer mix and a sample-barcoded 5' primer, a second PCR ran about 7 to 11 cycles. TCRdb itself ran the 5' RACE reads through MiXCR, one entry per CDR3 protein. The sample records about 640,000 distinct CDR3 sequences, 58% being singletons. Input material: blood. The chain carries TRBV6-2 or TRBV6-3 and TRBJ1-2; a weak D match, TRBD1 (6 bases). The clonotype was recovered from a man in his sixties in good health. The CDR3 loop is CASSYAGHLAYGYTF. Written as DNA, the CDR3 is TGTGCCAGCAGTTACGCGGGACACCTCGCCTATGGCTACACCTTC.